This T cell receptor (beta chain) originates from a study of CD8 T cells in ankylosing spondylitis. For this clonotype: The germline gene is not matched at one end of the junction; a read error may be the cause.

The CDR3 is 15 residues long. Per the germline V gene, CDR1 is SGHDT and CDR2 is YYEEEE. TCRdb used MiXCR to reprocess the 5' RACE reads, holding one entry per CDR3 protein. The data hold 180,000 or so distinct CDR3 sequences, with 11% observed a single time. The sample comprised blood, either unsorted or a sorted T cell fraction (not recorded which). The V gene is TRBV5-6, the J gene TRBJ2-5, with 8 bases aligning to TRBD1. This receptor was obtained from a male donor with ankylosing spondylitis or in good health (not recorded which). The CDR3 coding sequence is TGTGACAGCACCGATCGGACAGGGCTATGGGAGACCCAGTACTTC. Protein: CDSTDRTGLWETQYF.